This paragraph reports one T cell receptor (beta chain). There are 15 residues in the CDR3. The junction had 8 bases not matched to a gene; V was cut back by 5 bases and J by 3 bases. From germline, CDR1 is SGHRS and CDR2 YFSETQ. This specimen belongs to a study of blood T cell repertoires in COVID-19. Study context: Sources were T cells, B-cell-depleted T cells, or PBMCs; the material itself was cDNA or gDNA.

Produced via immunoSEQ multiplex PCR; TCRdb's table is partial and in-frame only. The sample holds fewer than 350,000 clones; about 76% are singletons and the top ten take around 3%. Sequenced input: peripheral blood. This TCR was recovered from a woman aged 55-70 years with active or convalescent COVID-19. V and J are TRBV5-1 and TRBJ2-5; 9 bases match TRBD1. In nucleotides, the CDR3 is TGCGCCAGCAGTCCAGCATGGGACAGGGAAGAGACCCAGTACTTC. This translates into CASSPAWDREETQYF.